This note documents a single TCR beta chain sequence. Its antigen specificity is not known. No clone much larger than this one lies a single base away; base qualities are absent. Preparation of the library involved the immunoSEQ multiplex PCR assay. In its TCRdb copy, this immuneACCESS table keeps in-frame sequences only and misses some clones. Where compared with another copy, unresolved V genes explain less than half of these, and the others have no known cause. A total of 35,000 to 45,000 clones appear in this sample, around 90% of them only once. The ten largest clones capture more than 0.4% of the sample. The sample originates from a study of T cell changes during pregnancy in multiple sclerosis (dated by TCRdb to between 2018 and 2021). Regarding the complete study: In women with multiple sclerosis, the researchers looked at how the T cell repertoire shifted as pregnancy progressed.

After removal of 6 bases from V and 10 bases from J, the junction retains 6 bases not matched to a gene. Including cysteine and phenylalanine, the CDR3 has 11 amino acids. Of all the DNA, just the CDR3 is kept, 33 bases in frame from base 1. CDR1 SQVTM and CDR2 ANQGSEA were looked up in the germline V gene. The specimen comprised CD4+ T cells from peripheral blood mononuclear cells, sampled in the third trimester of pregnancy. Recombination joined TRBV29-1 with TRBJ2-1; a stretch of 7 junction bases matches TRBD1. The sequence was obtained from a female donor with multiple sclerosis, enrolled in a pregnancy study. Here the CDR3 is given as CSVHRGYEQFF. The nucleotide sequence is given as TGCAGCGTGCACAGGGGATACGAGCAGTTCTTC.